Below are 20 T cell receptor beta chains sequenced from a single sample in a study of cytomegalovirus exposure and HLA in healthy donors. The PCR employed 60 Vbeta primers together with 13 Jbeta primers. TCRdb keeps only in-frame clones here, not all; method: immunoSEQ multiplex PCR. The data contain some 140,000 clones, 79% of them singletons. What was sequenced was PBMCs. Every receptor here comes from a man between 25 and 39 years old in good health and CMV-seropositive.

CDR3 in DNA: TGTGCCAGCAGTTCCCAAGGACAGAGAAACGATGAGCAGTTCTTC. This codes for CASSSQGQRNDEQFF. V usage is TRBV2 and J usage is TRBJ2-1; tentatively, D is TRBD1 (6 bases). CDR3 length: 15 amino acids. The V gene's germline CDR1 is SNHLY and CDR2 FYNNEI. V shed 5 bases and J shed 8 bases, with 19 bases lying between them.

Turning to this clone: At one end, the junction sequence differs from germline, possibly due to a read error. The V and J genes are TRBV7-8 and TRBJ2-3; the match to TRBD2 covers 12 bases. This CDR3 region has 16 residues. In germline, CDR1 is SGHVS, CDR2 FQNEAQ. The CDR3 nucleotides are TGTGCCAGCAGCCCTCGACTAGCGGGAGTCACAGATATGCAGTATTTT. It translates to CASSPRLAGVTDMQYF.

The gene calls are TRBV5-6 and TRBJ1-5, with unresolved D. CDR3 length: 17 residues. CDR1 SGHDT and CDR2 YYEEEE come from the germline V gene. V lost 0 bases, J lost 3 bases, and 16 bases lay in between. The CDR3 nucleotides read TGTGCCAGCAGCTTGGGCGGGTATATAACCCCCAATCAGCCCCAGCATTTT. The encoded protein is CASSLGGYITPNQPQHF.

This chain links TRBV7-7 with TRBJ2-1, with 8 bases identical to TRBD2. Looked up from germline, CDR1 is SSHAT and CDR2 is FNYEAQ (reference sequence). After removal of 11 bases from V and 9 bases from J, the junction contained 9 bases not matched to a gene. CDR3 length equals 12 residues. The CDR3 sequence: CAVRAGGGEQFF. The CDR3 DNA reads TGTGCCGTCAGGGCGGGAGGAGGTGAGCAGTTCTTC.

V gene TRBV6-5 combines with J gene TRBJ2-1, with D possibly being TRBD2 (6 bases). CDR3 length: 13 residues. V shed 7 bases and J shed 14 bases, with 21 bases lying between them. CDR1 is MNHEY and CDR2 is SVGAGI in the germline V gene. For the CDR3, the DNA is TGTGCCAGCAATTCACGCGGGGCTAACCTGAAGTTCTTC. Translated: CASNSRGANLKFF.

This chain joins TRBV30 and TRBJ1-3, with D perhaps TRBD1 (6 bases). The V gene's germline CDR1 is GTSNPN and CDR2 SVGIG (reference sequence). V was clipped by 3 bases and J by 0 bases, with 9 bases between them. This CDR3 is built from 14 residues. The CDR3 nucleotides read TGTGCCTGGAGAGAGGGGGTCTCTGGAAACACCATATATTTT. This encodes CAWREGVSGNTIYF.

V usage is TRBV5-1 and J usage is TRBJ2-3; 8 bases are shared with TRBD1. This CDR3 has 17 residues. Germline V CDR1 and CDR2: SGHRS, YFSETQ. V was pared by 0 bases and J by 2 bases, with 8 bases of the junction left unmatched. As DNA, the CDR3 is TGCGCCAGCAGCTTGGCTTTAGGACAGGGATACACAGATACGCAGTATTTT. Translation gives CASSLALGQGYTDTQYF.

The V and J genes are TRBV27 and TRBJ2-1; 8 positions match TRBD1. J lost 6 bases, V lost 6 bases, and 1 base had no gene match. This CDR3 comprises 12 residues. Germline V gene data show CDR1 as MNHEY and CDR2 as SMNVEV (reference sequence). CDR3 nucleotides: TGTGCCAGCAGGGACAGGGTCAATGAGCAGTTCTTC. Its protein is CASRDRVNEQFF.

The gene calls are TRBV28 and TRBJ2-7, with D tentatively TRBD2 (6 bases). The V and J ends lost 3 bases and 6 bases respectively, with 18 bases between them. This CDR3 comprises 15 residues. CDR1 and CDR2 (germline): MDHEN, SYDVKM. This CDR3 reads CASSFRRTTASEQYF. CDR3 nucleotides: TGTGCCAGCAGTTTTCGACGGACTACAGCTAGCGAGCAGTACTTC.

The genes are TRBV7-2 and TRBJ1-1, with 11 nucleotides matching TRBD1. The trim removed 5 bases at V and 6 bases at J, leaving 11 bases unmatched. Germline V lookup: CDR1 SGHTA, CDR2 FQGNSA. The CDR3 totals 16 residues. CDR3 coding DNA: TGTGCCAGCAGCCAACCGGGACAGGGGGTAGGGGCTGAAGCTTTCTTT. It is translated as CASSQPGQGVGAEAFF.

The rearrangement joins TRBV7-9 to TRBJ2-1, with D possibly matching TRBD2 (6 bases). V was trimmed by 10 bases and J by 5 bases, leaving 18 bases between them. Germline values: CDR1 SEHNR, CDR2 FQNEAQ (reference sequence). The CDR3 totals 14 residues. The CDR3, as DNA: TGTGCCACCGGAAGAGCGGGTCTTAACAATGAGCAGTTCTTC. It specifies CATGRAGLNNEQFF. Combining the CDR3 with reference TRBV7-9 and TRBJ2-1 gives the whole variable domain DTGVSQNPRHKITKRGQNVTFRCDPISEHNRLYWYRQTLGQGPEFLTYFQNEAQLEKSRLLSDRFSAERPKGSFSTLEIQRTEQGDSAMYLCATGRAGLNNEQFFGPGTRLTVL.

The chain recombines TRBV4-2 with TRBJ1-4; D gene unclear. Trimming shortened V by 4 bases and J by 8 bases, and 8 bases separated the two germline ends. Germline loops: CDR1 LGHNA, CDR2 YNFKEQ. The CDR3 spans 12 residues. The CDR3 spells CASSPGAEKLFF. The CDR3 DNA sequence: TGTGCCAGCAGCCCGGGAGCGGAAAAACTGTTTTTT.

The sample holds one count of this clone. The chain joins TRBV2 to TRBJ1-1; no clear D. Germline CDR1 reads SNHLY; CDR2 reads FYNNEI. V gave up 5 bases and J gave up 3 bases, with 4 bases separating them. There are 11 residues in the CDR3. The CDR3 DNA reads as TGTGCCAGCAGTCGGGACACTGAAGCTTTCTTT. Its translation is CASSRDTEAFF.

V and J are TRBV5-1 and TRBJ2-7, with 9 bases fitting TRBD1. CDR1 is SGHRS and CDR2 is YFSETQ in the germline V gene. The CDR3 has 16 amino acids. J gave up 0 bases and V 4 bases, and 8 bases lay outside the gene matches. The CDR3 region is CASSPHPGQGSYEQYF. The CDR3, as DNA: TGCGCCAGCAGCCCTCACCCGGGACAGGGCTCCTACGAGCAGTACTTC.

The rearrangement joins TRBV30 to TRBJ1-6, with unresolved D. CDR1 is GTSNPN and CDR2 is SVGIG in the germline V gene (reference sequence). Trimming took 7 bases from V and 9 from J, leaving 16 bases between them. This CDR3 spans 13 amino acids. As DNA, the CDR3 is TGTGCCTCCTGCCCCGGTGGTGGTTCACCCCTCCACTTT. This gives the protein CASCPGGGSPLHF.

This clone was recorded a few times. The chain carries TRBV5-4 and TRBJ1-1; D is ambiguous. The CDR3 has 12 residues. Per the germline V gene, CDR1 is SGHNT and CDR2 is YYREEE (reference sequence). V lost 0 bases and J 7 bases, leaving 7 bases between the germline ends. This chain's CDR3 is CASSLEGDEAFF. Written as DNA, the CDR3 is TGTGCCAGCAGCTTGGAAGGAGATGAAGCTTTCTTT.

Details on this clone: The sample contains more than one DNA sequence encoding this CDR3. The genes are TRBV5-6 and TRBJ1-5; perhaps TRBD1 as D (6 bases). In germline, CDR1 is SGHDT, CDR2 YYEEEE. There are 14 residues in the CDR3. Trimming removed 4 bases at V and 6 bases at J, with 14 bases between. CDR3 DNA sequence: TGTGCCAGCAGCCCAGGGGAGGGAGGTCAGCCCCAGCATTTT. It specifies CASSPGEGGQPQHF.

In its sample, this clone was seen once. CDR3 protein: CASRGTGNSYEQYF. CDR3 bases: TGTGCCAGCAGGGGCACGGGAAACTCCTACGAGCAGTACTTC. The V gene is TRBV28, the J gene TRBJ2-7, with TRBD2 as a possible D gene (5 bases). Per germline, CDR1 MDHEN and CDR2 SYDVKM. V gave up 6 bases and J gave up 0 bases, with 12 bases separating them. The CDR3 is 14 residues long. The entire variable domain, with the rest obtained from reference TRBV28 and TRBJ2-7, is as follows: DVKVTQSSRYLVKRTGEKVFLECVQDMDHENMFWYRQDPGLGLRLIYFSYDVKMKEKGDIPEGYSVSREKKERFSLILESASTNQTSMYLCASRGTGNSYEQYFGPGTRLTVT.

The chain employs TRBV4-1 and TRBJ1-2, with D unclear. Trimming removed 3 bases from V and 2 bases from J, with 10 bases in between. CDR3 length: 14 residues. Germline V gene data show CDR1 as MGHRA and CDR2 as YSYEKL. Here the CDR3 reads CASSQLGVNYGYTF. The CDR3 DNA follows: TGCGCCAGCAGCCAGCTGGGAGTAAACTATGGCTACACCTTC.

The V and J genes are TRBV11-2 and TRBJ1-2; 7 bases are shared with TRBD1. V lost 0 bases and J lost 7; bases outside the gene matches: 8. Germline V gene sequence: CDR1 SGHAT, CDR2 FQNNGV. This CDR3 contains 15 residues. The CDR3 spells CASSLEPNPGGGYTF. CDR3 sequence (DNA): TGTGCCAGCAGCTTAGAGCCCAACCCAGGGGGTGGCTACACCTTC.